This TCR beta chain was recovered during a study of T cells after yellow fever vaccination. TCRdb called the 5' RACE reads again in MiXCR, with one record for every CDR3 protein. The sample lists roughly 250,000 distinct CDR3 sequences, 10% to 15% occurring once. This clonotype was seen a few times. Per the germline V gene, CDR1 is MDHEN and CDR2 is SYDVKM. J was trimmed by 1 base and V by 5 bases; bases with no gene match: 7. The length of the CDR3 is 15 residues. Sequences were derived from CD4+ T cells sorted from PBMCs, sampled 45 days after the yellow fever booster vaccination. The clonotype originates from a man aged 25 to 40 who received the YFV17D yellow fever vaccine. The chain combines TRBV28 with TRBJ2-5, with 7 bases identical to TRBD2. DNA for the CDR3: TGTGCCAGCAGTCGGGCGGGAGAAAGCCAAGAGACCCAGTACTTC. Translating it yields CASSRAGESQETQYF.